This paragraph reports one T cell receptor (beta chain). Amplification of TCR beta CDR3 regions used RNA as the template. The HTBI set primed first-round TCR CDR3 RT-PCR. TCRdb re-analysed the multiplex PCR reads in MiXCR, keeping a single row per CDR3 protein. The sample contains 450,000 to 700,000 distinct CDR3 sequences, roughly 46% of which appear only once. This sample was included in a study of T cells in Graves' hyperthyroidism and ophthalmopathy. Those patients with uncontrolled infection, other autoimmune disease, pregnancy or lactation were excluded. The CDR3 runs to 15 residues. Trimming at V came to 2 bases and at J to 6 bases, leaving 3 bases not matched to a gene. CDR1 and CDR2 from the germline V gene are ENHRY and SYGVKD.

Sequenced sample: peripheral blood or thyroid tissue (not recorded which). The V and J genes are TRBV10-3 and TRBJ2-2; 10 nucleotides align to TRBD1. This receptor was taken from a woman between 18 and 29 years old with Graves' hyperthyroidism. DNA for the CDR3: TGTGCCATCAGTGAGACGGACAGGGGGGCCGGGGAGCTGTTTTTT. This translates into CAISETDRGAGELFF.